Below, 24 T cell receptor beta chains from the same sample are listed, as sequenced in a study of CD4 T cells in relation to SARS-CoV-2 and coronaviruses. These receptors' targets are unknown. Generated by immunoSEQ multiplex PCR, the TCRdb table keeps only in-frame clones and is missing some. The sample shows approximately 41,000 clones, approximately 87% of them seen only once. Sequenced: naive CD4+ T cells from PBMCs, cultured in vitro. The subset here: naive CD4+ T cells isolated by negative enrichment. These receptor sequences come from an adult with COVID-19.

The CDR3 DNA sequence: TGTGCCAGCAGACGTGAGGATACGCAGTATTTT. It encodes CASRREDTQYF. The chain couples TRBV7-9 to TRBJ2-3; D remains ambiguous. The V gene lost 6 bases and the J gene lost 6 bases, with 7 bases spanning the gap. CDR1 is SEHNR, CDR2 FQNEAQ, per germline (reference sequence). The CDR3 is 11 amino acids. The full variable domain, rest sourced from reference TRBV7-9 and TRBJ2-3, is DTGVSQNPRHKITKRGQNVTFRCDPISEHNRLYWYRQTLGQGPEFLTYFQNEAQLEKSRLLSDRFSAERPKGSFSTLEIQRTEQGDSAMYLCASRREDTQYFGPGTRLTVL.

For the CDR3, the DNA is TGTGCCAGCAGTCGTCAAGCGGGAGCGGGATCCTACGAGCAGTACTTC. Protein sequence: CASSRQAGAGSYEQYF. V and J are TRBV28 and TRBJ2-7, with 8 bases lining up with TRBD2. CDR3 size: 16 residues. The germline V gene has CDR1 MDHEN and CDR2 SYDVKM. Trimming cost V 5 bases and J 1 base; bases outside gene matches: 10.

The chain employs TRBV18 and TRBJ2-5, with TRBD2 identical over 8 bases. Trimming took 0 bases from V and 6 from J; bases not matched to a gene: 6. The CDR3 runs 15 residues. Germline V gene lookup returns CDR1 KGHSH and CDR2 LQKENI. The CDR3 coding sequence is TGTGCCAGCTCACCACCGAGGAGCGGGAGAAAGACCCAGTACTTC. It yields the protein CASSPPRSGRKTQYF.

The gene calls are TRBV10-3 and TRBJ2-2; D is undetermined. Trimming stripped 2 bases from V and 4 bases from J, with 8 bases between. CDR1 is ENHRY, CDR2 SYGVKD, per germline. The CDR3 is made up of 14 amino acids. CDR3 sequence: CAISEPDLTGELFF. In DNA, the CDR3 is TGTGCCATCAGTGAGCCAGACCTCACCGGGGAGCTGTTTTTT.

This clone turned up a few times. The genes are TRBV28 and TRBJ1-1; a possible D gene is TRBD1 (5 bases). V lost 6 bases to trimming and J lost 1 base, with 18 bases between them. Germline V gene sequence: CDR1 MDHEN, CDR2 SYDVKM. The CDR3 length is 16 residues. CDR3 in DNA: TGTGCCAGCAGGATCCGGGACGAGACACGGAACACTGAAGCTTTCTTT. As protein: CASRIRDETRNTEAFF.

The rearrangement joins TRBV27 to TRBJ1-5; 12 bases agree with TRBD1. The CDR3 is 16 residues long. CDR1 is MNHEY, CDR2 SMNVEV, per germline (reference sequence). The V segment lost 8 bases and the J segment 5 bases; nucleotides outside the gene matches: 10. The CDR3 coding sequence is TGTGCCAGCGGACGCCCGGGACAGGGGGCCTATCAGCCCCAGCATTTT. This codes for CASGRPGQGAYQPQHF.

This clone was counted between two and nine times. The chain has TRBV5-1 and TRBJ2-2; D is unclear. The V gene lost 0 bases and the J gene lost 4 bases, with 4 bases spanning the gap. The CDR3 is 13 amino acids. Looked up from germline, CDR1 is SGHRS and CDR2 is YFSETQ. The CDR3 sequence: CASSLASTGELFF. For the CDR3, the DNA is TGCGCCAGCAGCTTGGCGTCCACCGGGGAGCTGTTTTTT.

This clone was observed a single time. The chain combines TRBV5-1 with TRBJ2-3; TRBD1 agrees at 7 bases. This CDR3 spans 14 amino acids. Germline V CDR1 and CDR2: SGHRS, YFSETQ. V gave up 4 bases and J gave up 3 bases; unmatched junction bases: 5. The CDR3 is CASSIPTGTDTQYF. The CDR3 DNA sequence: TGCGCCAGCAGCATACCGACAGGGACAGATACGCAGTATTTT.

V and J are TRBV19 and TRBJ2-2; TRBD1 agrees at 9 bases. This CDR3 is built from 15 residues. V lost 3 bases, J lost 7 bases, and 6 bases stayed unmatched. Per the germline V gene, CDR1 is LNHDA and CDR2 is SQIVND (reference sequence). CDR3 in amino acids: CASSIRDRVNGELFF. In DNA form, the CDR3 reads TGTGCCAGTAGTATTCGGGACAGGGTGAACGGGGAGCTGTTTTTT.

V and J are TRBV2 and TRBJ1-4; TRBD1 is a possible D gene (5 bases). Trimming pared 4 bases from V and 7 bases from J, leaving 16 bases between. CDR1 is SNHLY, CDR2 FYNNEI, per germline. CDR3 length: 15 amino acids. For the CDR3, the DNA is TGTGCCAGCAGTGTTGGTAGGGGTAGAACTGAAAAACTGTTTTTT. Its protein product is CASSVGRGRTEKLFF. Complete variable domain (other parts from reference TRBV2 and TRBJ1-4): EPEVTQTPSHQVTQMGQEVILRCVPISNHLYFYWYRQILGQKVEFLVSFYNNEISEKSEIFDDQFSVERPDGSNFTLKIRSTKLEDSAMYFCASSVGRGRTEKLFFGSGTQLSVL.

This sequence joins TRBV5-4 and TRBJ2-5; D assignment may be TRBD1 or TRBD2 (6 bases each). The germline gives CDR1 SGHNT, CDR2 YYREEE (reference sequence). CDR3 length: 13 residues. V lost 2 bases to trimming and J lost 5 bases, with 10 bases between them. The CDR3 loop reads CASSFRGLETQYF. CDR3 bases: TGTGCCAGCAGCTTCCGGGGGCTGGAGACCCAGTACTTC.

The V call is TRBV21-1, the J call TRBJ2-2. TRBV21-1 is described as a pseudogene. The CDR3 totals 18 residues. The chain's CDR3 is CATTVGGRGGANTGELFF. The CDR3 nucleotides read TGTGCCACAACTGTGGGGGGCAGGGGCGGGGCGAACACCGGGGAGCTGTTTTTT.

The J gene is TRBJ2-1, the V gene TRBV7-9, with D unresolved. The CDR3 spans 13 residues. The germline V and J ends were trimmed by 1 base and 4 bases, with 5 bases remaining between them. In germline, CDR1 is SEHNR, CDR2 FQNEAQ (reference sequence). CDR3 nucleotides: TGTGCCAGCAGCTTAGAAGCGTACAATGAGCAGTTCTTC. Translation gives CASSLEAYNEQFF.

V and J are TRBV18 and TRBJ2-6; weak D call: TRBD1 (5 bases). The CDR3 sequence is 17 residues long. Trimming left V 2 bases short and J 0 bases short, with 11 bases between. Germline V gene sequence: CDR1 KGHSH, CDR2 LQKENI. This CDR3 reads CASSPIQGFSGANVLTF. The DNA for the CDR3 is TGTGCCAGCTCACCAATTCAGGGATTCTCTGGGGCCAACGTCCTGACTTTC.

This clone has just a few counts. This sequence joins TRBV5-1 and TRBJ2-5, with a weak D call TRBD2 (5 bases). This CDR3 has 14 amino acids. Trimming shortened V by 0 bases and J by 5 bases, and 11 bases separated the two germline ends. Per the germline V gene, CDR1 is SGHRS and CDR2 is YFSETQ. DNA of the CDR3: TGCGCCAGCAGCTTGGTGGGCCCGGGGGAGACCCAGTACTTC. It translates to CASSLVGPGETQYF. Looking up the rest from reference TRBV5-1 and TRBJ2-5 gives the full variable domain: KAGVTQTPRYLIKTRGQQVTLSCSPISGHRSVSWYQQTPGQGLQFLFEYFSETQRNKGNFPGRFSGRQFSNSRSEMNVSTLELGDSALYLCASSLVGPGETQYFGPGTRLLVL.

This chain joins TRBV5-5 and TRBJ2-1, with D hard to call. The V and J ends lost 2 bases and 7 bases respectively, with 16 bases between them. The CDR3 extends over 15 amino acids. The germline V gene encodes CDR1 SGHKS and CDR2 YYEKEE (reference sequence). The CDR3 loop reads CASSFSPGPYNEQFF. For the CDR3, the DNA is TGTGCCAGCAGCTTTTCCCCTGGTCCTTATAATGAGCAGTTCTTC.

V is TRBV15 and J is TRBJ2-3; 7 bases line up with TRBD2. CDR1 and CDR2 (germline): LNHNV, YYDKDF (reference sequence). The CDR3 runs to 18 residues. V shed 5 bases and J 3 bases; nucleotides not matched to a gene: 17. The CDR3 DNA is TGTGCCACCAGCGTTGGAAGTGCTAGCGGTACCTCTACAGATACGCAGTATTTT. Translation: CATSVGSASGTSTDTQYF.

The V gene is TRBV18, the J gene TRBJ1-1, with D unclear. This CDR3 contains 14 residues. The V gene's germline CDR1 is KGHSH and CDR2 LQKENI. V lost 2 bases, J lost 9 bases, and 16 bases lay in between. The CDR3 coding sequence is TGTGCCAGCTCACCATCCCAGGACGGGAAGAAAGCTTTCTTT. Encoded protein: CASSPSQDGKKAFF.

CDR3 nucleotides: TGTGCCAGCAGTGTATTGAGCAATCAGCCCCAGCATTTT. Its translation: CASSVLSNQPQHF. This rearrangement joins TRBV2 to TRBJ1-5; D uncertain. V lost 4 bases and J lost 1, with 5 bases in between. There are 13 residues in the CDR3. Germline CDR1 SNHLY, CDR2 FYNNEI.

Details on this clone: The limits of the CDR3 on the DNA are not certain, so only TCRdb's listed CDR3 is given. The chain employs TRBV6-2 or TRBV6-3 and TRBJ2-1; the table's D gene call, TRBD2, was not cross checked with the DNA. Germline loops: CDR1 MNHEY, CDR2 SVGEGT. The CDR3 extends over 15 residues, inclusive of both ends. This chain's CDR3 is CASSTSTSGGNEQFF.

The chain employs TRBV6-1 and TRBJ2-1; weak D call: TRBD2 (6 bases). V gave up 1 base and J gave up 14 bases, with 15 bases separating them. This CDR3 is built from 13 residues. The germline CDR1 and CDR2 sequences are MNHNS and SASEGT. The CDR3: CASSEELNGSKFF. CDR3 DNA: TGTGCCAGCAGTGAAGAGTTAAACGGGAGTAAGTTCTTC.

The CDR3 DNA is TGTGCCAGCAGCTTAAAGTTAGGGGAAACCGGGGAGCTGTTTTTT. Translated: CASSLKLGETGELFF. V usage is TRBV11-2 and J usage is TRBJ2-2; a weak D match, TRBD1 (5 bases). The germline V gene has CDR1 SGHAT and CDR2 FQNNGV. The CDR3 is 15 amino acids. Trimming removed 2 bases at V and 5 bases at J, with 12 bases between.

The rearrangement joins TRBV12-3 or TRBV12-4 to TRBJ2-5, with D hard to call. V lost 7 bases and J lost 2, with 11 bases in between. This CDR3 region has 13 residues. In nucleotides, the CDR3 is TGTGCCAGCACCATTCCAGGTCAAGAGACCCAGTACTTC. Its translation is CASTIPGQETQYF.

V and J are TRBV14 and TRBJ1-1, with TRBD1 matching over 7 bases. V trimming: 5 bases; J trimming: 3 bases; junction bases outside the gene matches: 3. Germline V gives CDR1 SGHDN, CDR2 FVKESK. The CDR3 length is 13 residues. CDR3 residues: CASSDQGDTEAFF. The DNA for the CDR3 is TGTGCCAGCAGCGATCAGGGGGACACTGAAGCTTTCTTT.